Listed below are T cell receptor beta chains from one sample, sequenced in a study of blood T cell repertoires in COVID-19. Profiled with immunoSEQ multiplex PCR; TCRdb holds only in-frame clones, not every one. The table shows about 120,000 clones, with roughly 84% occurring only once. What was sequenced was peripheral blood. Receptors originate from a man between 60 and 70 years old with acute or convalescent COVID-19. The CDR3 runs from the conserved cysteine through the conserved F or W. Fields, in order: J gene, D gene, clone size, CDR3 length, V gene, CDR3 DNA, CDR3 protein. The D gene is left open where the match is weak. Clone size is stated in some rows and not others, as once, few, many or a class when expanded.

TRBJ2-7 . . 15 TRBV4-3 TGCGCCAGCAGCCAAGAGGCTCGATCCACCTACGAGCAGTACTTC CASSQEARSTYEQYF
TRBJ2-7 . . 16 TRBV23-1 TGCGCCAGCAGGACCCCGGGGGACCCCCTTTCCTACGAGCAGTACTTC CASRTPGDPLSYEQYF
TRBJ2-1 TRBD2 many 15 TRBV10-3 TGTGCCATCAGTGAGGGACTAGTGGGCAGTACTGAGCAGTTCTTC CAISEGLVGSTEQFF
TRBJ2-5 TRBD2 . 16 TRBV15 TGTGCCACCAGCAGAAATAGCGGGGGGGGACAAGAGACCCAGTACTTC CATSRNSGGGQETQYF
TRBJ2-1 . few 13 TRBV6-6 TGTGCCAGCAGTTACTCATCGGGCAATGAGCAGTTCTTC CASSYSSGNEQFF
TRBJ1-2 TRBD1 . 14 TRBV7-9 TGTGCCAGCAGCTATGACAGGGGTGCCTATGGCTACACCTTC CASSYDRGAYGYTF
TRBJ1-6 . . 15 TRBV9 TGTGCCAGCAGCTCCGTCCAGGGCCTTAATTCACCCCTCCACTTT CASSSVQGLNSPLHF
TRBJ1-5 . once 14 TRBV6-2/TRBV6-3 TGTGCCAGCAGTTACGTCGAGCCCAATCAGCCCCAGCATTTT CASSYVEPNQPQHF
TRBJ2-1 . . 16 TRBV5-4 TGTGCCAGCAGCCCGGCCGGGACTCCTTCCTACAATGAGCAGTTCTTC CASSPAGTPSYNEQFF
TRBJ2-7 TRBD2 . 15 TRBV9 TGTGCCAGCAGCGTATCTAGCGGGGGATCCTACGAGCAGTACTTC CASSVSSGGSYEQYF
TRBJ1-2 . . 16 TRBV6-6 TGTGCCAGCAGTCCCACTCGGACGGGAATACCCTATGGCTACACCTTC CASSPTRTGIPYGYTF
TRBJ2-1 . once 14 TRBV9 TGTGCCAGCAGCGTTAAAGACCGCGACTCGAGGAGGTTCTTC CASSVKDRDSRRFF
TRBJ1-1 . . 15 TRBV5-8 TGTGCCAGCAGCTTGGCTTTTGGCATGAACACTGAAGCTTTCTTT CASSLAFGMNTEAFF
TRBJ2-7 TRBD2 . 14 TRBV7-2 TGTGCCAGCAGCTTAAGTGGGGGGGCCTACGAGCAGTACTTC CASSLSGGAYEQYF
TRBJ1-2 . . 15 TRBV9 TGTGCCAGCAGCGTAGAGCAGGGCGCAATTTATGGCTACACCTTC CASSVEQGAIYGYTF